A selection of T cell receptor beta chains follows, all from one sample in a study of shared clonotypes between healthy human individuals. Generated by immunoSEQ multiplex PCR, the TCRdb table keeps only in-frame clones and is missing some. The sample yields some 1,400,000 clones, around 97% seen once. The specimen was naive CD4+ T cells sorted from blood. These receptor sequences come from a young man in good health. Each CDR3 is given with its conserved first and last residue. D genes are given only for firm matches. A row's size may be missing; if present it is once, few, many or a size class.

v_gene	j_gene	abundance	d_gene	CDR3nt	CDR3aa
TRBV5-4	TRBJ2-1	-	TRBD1	TGTGCCAGCAGCATCACCGGGACAGGGCCTCACGATGAGCAGTTCTTC	CASSITGTGPHDEQFF
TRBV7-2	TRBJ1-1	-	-	TGTGCCAGCAGAACAACAGGCGGGAACACTGAAGCTTTCTTT	CASRTTGGNTEAFF
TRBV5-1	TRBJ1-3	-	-	TGCGCCAGCAGCTTGGGTGGGGGCAGAAGCTCTGGAAACACCATATATTTT	CASSLGGGRSSGNTIYF
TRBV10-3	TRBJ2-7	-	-	TGTGCCATCAGTGACAACCCCTACGAGCAGTACTTC	CAISDNPYEQYF
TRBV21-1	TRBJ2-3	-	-	TGTCGTAGCCAGGAGCTAGCAGCACGGGTAGATACGCAGTATTTT	CRSQELAARVDTQYF
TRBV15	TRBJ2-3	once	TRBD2	TGTGCCACGAATTTAGCGGGTAGCACAGATACGCAGTATTTT	CATNLAGSTDTQYF
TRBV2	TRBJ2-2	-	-	TGTGCCAGCAATTTAAAGGGGCGAGAAGGGGAGCTGTTTTTT	CASNLKGREGELFF
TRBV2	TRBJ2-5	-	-	TGTGCCAGCAGTGTCGCGGAGACCCAGTACTTC	CASSVAETQYF
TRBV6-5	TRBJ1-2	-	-	TGTGCCAGCAGCCTGCCTCCCGGGGCCTTTTTC	CASSLPPGAFF
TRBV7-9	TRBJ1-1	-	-	TGTGCCAGCAGCGATACCCGGGCAGACACTGAAGCTTTCTTT	CASSDTRADTEAFF
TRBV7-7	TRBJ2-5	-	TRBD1	TGTGCTAGCAGCTCCCGGACAGGGCAGGGAGAGACCCAGTACTTC	CASSSRTGQGETQYF
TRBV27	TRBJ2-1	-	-	TGTGCCAGCAGTTTTCGGGGGTTTTTTAGCAATGAGCAGTTCTTC	CASSFRGFFSNEQFF
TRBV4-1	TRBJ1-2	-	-	TGCGCCAGCAGCCAGGATCCCGGGTTCGAGGGCGAAGGCTACACCTTC	CASSQDPGFEGEGYTF
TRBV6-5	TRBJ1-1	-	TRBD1	TGTGCCAGCAGATGGACAGGGGGCACTGAAGCTTTCTTT	CASRWTGGTEAFF
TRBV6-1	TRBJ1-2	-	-	TGTGCCAGCAGCAGGGCGGAGACTAACTATGGCTACACCTTC	CASSRAETNYGYTF
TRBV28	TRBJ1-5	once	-	TGTGCCAGCAGTTTAAATCCGGGTGGTGTCAAGCCCCAGCATTTT	CASSLNPGGVKPQHF
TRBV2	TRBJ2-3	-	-	TGTGCCAGCAGCCTACAACTAGGGCCCATCGGTACGCAGTATTTT	CASSLQLGPIGTQYF
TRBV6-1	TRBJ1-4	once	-	TGTGCCAGCAGGGGGGGGAGCGAAAAACTGTTTTTT	CASRGGSEKLFF
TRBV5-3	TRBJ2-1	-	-	TGTGCCAGAAGCTTGACTAGAAGGGGCCCCCAGTCCTACAATGAGCAGTTCTTC	CARSLTRRGPQSYNEQFF
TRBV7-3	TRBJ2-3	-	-	TGTGCCAGCAGCTCTGGCCCGGAAACTTATATGTATTTT	CASSSGPETYMYF
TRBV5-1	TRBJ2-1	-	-	TGCGCCAGCAGCTCTAGCGTTTCAGGCGCCTCCTACAATGAGCAGTTCTTC	CASSSSVSGASYNEQFF
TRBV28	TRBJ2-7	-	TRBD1	TGTGCCAGCGAGGGACCTTTTGACAGGGGGCTATACGAGCAGTACTTC	CASEGPFDRGLYEQYF
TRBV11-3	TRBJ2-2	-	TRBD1	TGTGCCAGCAGCCCACGAGGGGGCCATAAGGATGAGGAGCTGTTTTTT	CASSPRGGHKDEELFF
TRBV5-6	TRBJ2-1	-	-	TGTGCCAGCAGCTACGAACAGGGGAGGGAGTTCTTC	CASSYEQGREFF
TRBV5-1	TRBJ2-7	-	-	TGCGCCAGCAGCTTGGAAGTGGGTGGGGCTTACGAGCAGTACTTC	CASSLEVGGAYEQYF
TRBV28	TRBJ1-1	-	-	TGTGCCACCCGGTGGGCAGGGAACACTGAAGCTTTCTTT	CATRWAGNTEAFF
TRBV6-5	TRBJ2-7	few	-	TGTGCCAGCAGTTCCCCGGGCGAGCAGTACTTC	CASSSPGEQYF
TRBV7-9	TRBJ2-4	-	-	TGTGCCAGCAGCTCAGACCTCTTTCAGTACTTC	CASSSDLFQYF
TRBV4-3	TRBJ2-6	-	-	TGCGCCAGCAGCCAAGATGGAGGGCTCGGAGCCAACGTCCTGACTTTC	CASSQDGGLGANVLTF
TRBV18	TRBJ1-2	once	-	TGTGCCAGCTCACCACAGGTGGCAGAAGTGGATGGCTACACCTTC	CASSPQVAEVDGYTF
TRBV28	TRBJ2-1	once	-	TGTGCCAGCAGTCCCCGAGTCAATGAGCAGTTCTTC	CASSPRVNEQFF
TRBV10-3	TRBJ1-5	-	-	TGTGCCATCAGTGGCCCCACCCTCAATCAGCCCCAGCATTTT	CAISGPTLNQPQHF
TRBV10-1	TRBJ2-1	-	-	TGCGCCAGCAGCGAATACGGGACTCGCCCGAGGAATGAGCAGTTCTTC	CASSEYGTRPRNEQFF
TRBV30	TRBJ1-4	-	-	TGTGCCTGGAGTGTCCCGGGTCCCGTCGGCGAAAAACTGTTTTTT	CAWSVPGPVGEKLFF
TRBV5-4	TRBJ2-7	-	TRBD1	TGTGCCAGCAGCCCGACATCAAGACAGGGTCGATACGAGCAGTACTTC	CASSPTSRQGRYEQYF